These T cell receptor beta chains were read from a single sample in a study of T cells after yellow fever vaccination. Via MiXCR, TCRdb re-called the 5' RACE reads, giving one row per CDR3 protein. The top ten clones hold more than 0.55% of a sample with roughly 150,000 distinct CDR3 sequences, approximately 6.6% of them seen once. Here the sequenced sample was CD4+ T cells sorted from PBMCs, taken 10 days after the yellow fever booster vaccination. The receptors were gathered from a man in his thirties or forties who received the YFV17D yellow fever vaccine. Both conserved end residues are part of each CDR3. A D gene is named only where the DNA matches it firmly. Some rows have no size entry. The others give once, few or many, or a class for an expanded clone.

j_gene	abundance	d_gene	v_gene	CDR3aa	CDR3nt
TRBJ2-7	many	.	TRBV6-5	CASSSPGNEQYF	TGTGCCAGCAGTTCCCCCGGAAACGAGCAGTACTTC
TRBJ2-1	many	.	TRBV7-2	CASSSSGGTSYNEQFF	TGTGCCAGCAGCTCGTCCGGGGGCACGTCCTACAATGAGCAGTTCTTC
TRBJ2-5	many	.	TRBV5-1	CASSLGILGEPETQYF	TGCGCCAGCAGCTTGGGGATCCTAGGCGAGCCAGAGACCCAGTACTTC
TRBJ2-2	many	TRBD1	TRBV27	CASSRGQGSTGELFF	TGTGCCAGCAGTAGGGGGCAGGGTAGCACCGGGGAGCTGTTTTTT
TRBJ2-7	few	TRBD2	TRBV6-5	CASSYSRTSAYEQYF	TGTGCCAGCAGTTACTCGAGGACTAGCGCCTACGAGCAGTACTTC
TRBJ1-1	many	.	TRBV20-1	CSARGPVRNTEAFF	TGCAGTGCTAGAGGCCCGGTCAGGAACACTGAAGCTTTCTTT
TRBJ2-7	many	.	TRBV2	CARGPEGKAGEQYF	TGTGCCAGAGGGCCGGAGGGCAAGGCGGGGGAGCAGTACTTC
TRBJ1-2	many	.	TRBV7-2	CASSAGGGYTF	TGTGCCAGCAGCGCAGGAGGAGGTTACACCTTC
TRBJ1-5	many	.	TRBV5-5	CASSLSRPENQPQHF	TGTGCCAGCAGCTTGTCCAGGCCGGAAAATCAGCCCCAGCATTTT
TRBJ2-2	few	.	TRBV5-5	CASSPGVGHGELFF	TGTGCCAGCAGCCCGGGGGTAGGCCACGGGGAGCTGTTTTTT
TRBJ2-1	many	TRBD2	TRBV11-3	CASSLRSGGSYNEQFF	TGTGCCAGCAGCCTAAGGTCGGGGGGCTCCTACAATGAGCAGTTCTTC
TRBJ2-5	few	.	TRBV20-1	CSARHVVREETQYF	TGCAGTGCGAGACATGTCGTAAGGGAAGAGACCCAGTACTTC
TRBJ1-5	few	.	TRBV20-1	CSAREDRHQPQHF	TGCAGTGCTAGAGAAGACAGGCATCAGCCCCAGCATTTT
TRBJ1-1	.	.	TRBV20-1	CSARGGKSLDTEAFF	TGCAGTGCTAGGGGGGGGAAGTCTCTTGACACTGAAGCTTTCTTT
TRBJ2-3	many	TRBD2	TRBV9	CASSIAGGLGDTQYF	TGTGCCAGCAGCATAGCGGGAGGGCTCGGAGATACGCAGTATTTT
TRBJ2-1	many	TRBD2	TRBV5-1	CASSLVGLAGGPNLSYNEQFF	TGCGCCAGCAGCTTGGTAGGGCTAGCGGGAGGGCCGAATTTGTCCTACAATGAGCAGTTCTTC
TRBJ2-1	many	.	TRBV12-3/TRBV12-4	CASSLDEQFF	TGTGCCAGCAGTTTAGATGAGCAGTTCTTC
TRBJ1-3	many	.	TRBV4-2	CASGGTGNTIYF	TGTGCCAGCGGGGGAACTGGAAACACCATATATTTT
TRBJ2-3	many	.	TRBV5-1	CASSLDPGTDTQYF	TGCGCCAGCAGCTTGGATCCAGGCACAGATACGCAGTATTTT
TRBJ1-1	many	.	TRBV20-1	CSARVARDTEAFF	TGCAGTGCTAGAGTGGCCAGAGACACTGAAGCTTTCTTT
TRBJ2-1	many	.	TRBV20-1	CSARRIANDEQFF	TGCAGTGCTAGGAGGATAGCAAATGATGAGCAGTTCTTC
TRBJ2-1	many	TRBD2	TRBV27	CASSLLSSGRSSSYNEQFF	TGTGCCAGCAGTTTATTATCCAGCGGGAGGTCTAGCTCCTACAATGAGCAGTTCTTC
TRBJ2-4	many	.	TRBV5-1	CASRIDGLAKNIQYF	TGCGCCAGCAGGATCGACGGGCTAGCCAAAAACATTCAGTACTTC
TRBJ2-5	many	.	TRBV24-1	CATSDPGIIETQYF	TGTGCCACCAGTGATCCTGGCATCATAGAGACCCAGTACTTC
TRBJ2-6	many	.	TRBV7-2	CASSPGGAGANVLTF	TGTGCCAGCAGTCCCGGAGGCGCTGGGGCCAACGTCCTGACTTTC
TRBJ2-1	few	.	TRBV10-3	CAIRTQKIEAVSSYNEQFF	TGTGCCATCAGAACCCAAAAAATAGAGGCGGTTAGCTCCTACAATGAGCAGTTCTTC
TRBJ2-3	many	.	TRBV14	CASSQRTGDTQYF	TGTGCCAGCAGCCAGCGGACGGGAGATACGCAGTATTTT
TRBJ2-7	.	.	TRBV3-1	CASRLPGTHEQYF	TGTGCCAGCAGATTGCCGGGAACCCACGAGCAGTACTTC
TRBJ2-3	many	TRBD2	TRBV29-1	CSVSGSTSGRGRTDTQYF	TGCAGCGTCAGTGGGTCTACTAGCGGGAGGGGCCGCACAGATACGCAGTATTTT
TRBJ1-1	many	.	TRBV7-2	CASSLQQNTEAFF	TGTGCCAGCAGCTTACAACAGAACACTGAAGCTTTCTTT
TRBJ2-3	many	.	TRBV25-1	CASSDHNTDTQYF	TGTGCCAGCAGTGACCATAATACAGATACGCAGTATTTT
TRBJ2-7	many	.	TRBV7-9	CASSFTQGIDQYF	TGTGCCAGCAGCTTTACACAGGGAATTGACCAGTACTTC
TRBJ2-7	many	TRBD2	TRBV6-2/TRBV6-3	CASSYNYRDYNSYEQYF	TGTGCCAGCAGTTACAATTACCGGGACTACAACAGCTACGAGCAGTACTTC
TRBJ1-1	many	TRBD1	TRBV9	CASSSRQGLNTEAFF	TGTGCCAGCAGCTCCAGACAGGGTTTGAACACTGAAGCTTTCTTT
TRBJ2-7	many	.	TRBV6-1	CASRPGTDPSYEQYF	TGTGCCAGCAGACCCGGGACGGACCCCTCCTACGAGCAGTACTTC
TRBJ1-2	.	.	TRBV7-9	CASSLGTPMGYGYTF	TGTGCCAGCAGCTTAGGAACTCCCATGGGCTATGGCTACACCTTC
TRBJ1-3	many	TRBD1	TRBV19	CASMDRGTGNTIYF	TGTGCCAGTATGGACAGGGGGACTGGAAACACCATATATTTT
TRBJ2-3	many	.	TRBV15	CAISRPGSTDTQYF	TGTGCCATCAGCAGGCCTGGATCCACAGATACGCAGTATTTT
TRBJ2-2	.	.	TRBV20-1	CSARELTNTGELFF	TGCAGTGCTAGGGAGCTAACGAACACCGGGGAGCTGTTTTTT
TRBJ2-5	many	.	TRBV29-1	CSVERTETQYF	TGCAGCGTCGAAAGAACAGAGACCCAGTACTTC
TRBJ2-3	few	TRBD2	TRBV4-3	CASSQDSGIGTDTQYF	TGCGCCAGCAGCCAAGATAGCGGGATCGGGACAGATACGCAGTATTTT
TRBJ1-3	many	.	TRBV7-2	CASSLGGTTSGNTIYF	TGTGCCAGCAGCTTAGGTGGCACGACCTCTGGAAACACCATATATTTT
TRBJ2-6	few	.	TRBV20-1	CSAAKGAGANVLTF	TGCAGTGCTGCGAAGGGGGCTGGGGCCAACGTCCTGACTTTC
TRBJ1-3	many	.	TRBV14	CASSQALGFIGNTIYF	TGTGCCAGCAGCCAAGCCCTAGGGTTTATTGGAAACACCATATATTTT
TRBJ2-1	many	.	TRBV4-1	CASSQEAYSWDEQFF	TGCGCCAGCAGCCAAGAAGCCTATTCCTGGGATGAGCAGTTCTTC
TRBJ2-1	many	.	TRBV3-1	CASSLWRSYNEQFF	TGTGCCAGCAGCCTTTGGCGTTCCTACAATGAGCAGTTCTTC
TRBJ2-7	.	TRBD2	TRBV20-1	CSAIAGEVSEQYF	TGCAGTGCCATAGCGGGAGAGGTTAGTGAGCAGTACTTC
TRBJ2-3	many	TRBD2	TRBV5-1	CASRLAGERDTQYF	TGCGCCAGCAGACTAGCGGGAGAGCGAGATACGCAGTATTTT
TRBJ1-1	.	.	TRBV29-1	CSALKPMNTEAFF	TGCAGCGCCCTCAAGCCAATGAACACTGAAGCTTTCTTT
TRBJ2-3	many	.	TRBV6-1	CASSEYALAQYF	TGTGCCAGCAGTGAATATGCCCTAGCGCAGTATTTT
TRBJ2-7	.	.	TRBV9	CASSVGQGTLHEQYF	TGTGCCAGCAGCGTTGGGCAAGGGACCCTCCACGAGCAGTACTTC
TRBJ1-1	many	.	TRBV20-1	CSARDLSMNTEAFF	TGCAGTGCTAGAGATTTATCCATGAACACTGAAGCTTTCTTT